This T cell receptor (beta chain) derives from a study of shared clonotypes between healthy human individuals. As for this clone: What it recognizes is unknown.

Here immunoSEQ multiplex PCR was the method, and the copy in TCRdb shows in-frame clones only, minus some. Counted here are roughly 2.5 million clones, 90% to 95% occurring once; the ten biggest clones make up about 0.13%. All participating donors were Caucasian adults from Nashville, Tennessee. Findings and limits, study-wide: Naive subsets, compared against memory subsets, generally had larger estimated richness values.

The CDR3 is 15 residues long. In germline, CDR1 is LGHNA, CDR2 YSLEER. V dropped 0 bases and J dropped 0 bases, with 8 bases sitting between them. V usage is TRBV4-3 and J usage is TRBJ1-1, with unresolved D. The sample comprised naive CD4+ T cells sorted from blood. This sample's subset: CD45RA+ positively selected. The source is a young man in good health. The CDR3 DNA is TGCGCCAGCAGCCAAGAAGTCCTCATGAACACTGAAGCTTTCTTT. Translating it yields CASSQEVLMNTEAFF.